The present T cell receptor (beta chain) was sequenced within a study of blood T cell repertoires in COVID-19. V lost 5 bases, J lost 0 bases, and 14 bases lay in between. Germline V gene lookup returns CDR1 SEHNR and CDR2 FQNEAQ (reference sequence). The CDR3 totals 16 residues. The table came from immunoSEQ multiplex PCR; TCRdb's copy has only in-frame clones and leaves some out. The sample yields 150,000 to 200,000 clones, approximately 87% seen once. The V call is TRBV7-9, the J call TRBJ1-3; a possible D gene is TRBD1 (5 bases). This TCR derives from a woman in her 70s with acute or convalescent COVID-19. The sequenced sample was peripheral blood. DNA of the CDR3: TGTGCCAGCAGCGAGGACAAGTTAAGCTCTGGAAACACCATATATTTT. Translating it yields CASSEDKLSSGNTIYF.